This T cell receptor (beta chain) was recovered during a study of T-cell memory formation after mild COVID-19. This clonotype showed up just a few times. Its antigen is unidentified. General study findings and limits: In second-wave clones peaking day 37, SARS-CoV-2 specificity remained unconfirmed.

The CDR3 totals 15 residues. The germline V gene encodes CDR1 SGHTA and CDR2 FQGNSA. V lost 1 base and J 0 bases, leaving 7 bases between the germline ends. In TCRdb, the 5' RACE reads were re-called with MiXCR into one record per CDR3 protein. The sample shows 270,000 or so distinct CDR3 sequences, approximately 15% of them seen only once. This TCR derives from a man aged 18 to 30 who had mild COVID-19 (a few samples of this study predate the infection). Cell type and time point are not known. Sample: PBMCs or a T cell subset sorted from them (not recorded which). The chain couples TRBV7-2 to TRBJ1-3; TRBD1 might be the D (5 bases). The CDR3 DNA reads TGTGCCAGCAGCTTAGGGACAAACTCTGGAAACACCATATATTTT. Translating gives CASSLGTNSGNTIYF.